The clone carrying this TCR beta chain was picked up many times. V was pared by 3 bases and J by 5 bases, with 4 bases of the junction left unmatched. CDR1 and CDR2 from the germline V gene are SGHRS and YFSETQ. The CDR3 loop spans 15 amino acids. MiXCR, run by TCRdb on the 5' RACE reads, gives a single entry per CDR3 protein. The sample contains hundreds of thousands of distinct CDR3 sequences, approximately 18% of which appear only once. These data belong to a study of identical twins. This sample was also put to use in a study of T cells expressing NK-cell markers. From that study: HCMV seropositivity characterized most of the eight sequenced donors, and seronegativity one.

The sequence was collected from a woman under 30 in good health. The specimen sequenced was PBMCs. The gene calls are TRBV5-1 and TRBJ2-1; 11 bases are a match to TRBD2. The CDR3 nucleotides are TGCGCCAGCAGCTCCGTGACTAGCGGGGACAATGAGCAGTTCTTC. Its protein product is CASSSVTSGDNEQFF.